This TCR beta chain was captured by sequencing in a study of regulatory T cells in long-lasting Graves disease (dated by TCRdb to the early 2020s). Notes on the research overall: To count as having persistent Graves' disease, a patient had to have received antithyroid drug treatment for over 5 years with TSH receptor autoantibodies remaining persistently positive. Persistent Graves' disease patients were compared with newly diagnosed Graves' disease patients by peripheral blood TCR sequencing and RNA sequencing. The study was registered as a clinical trial and conducted in China. A total of some 35 samples underwent TCR sequencing, from roughly 13 patients with persistent Graves' disease and 20 or so patients with newly diagnosed Graves' disease. In the clinical cohort, patients with persistent Graves' disease had used antithyroid drugs for an average of around ten years. Results and caveats for the whole study, not just this receptor: Only peripheral blood was studied, because thyroid tissue, the primary lesion, was inaccessible. Persistent Graves' disease patients showed lower TCR Shannon entropy and fewer highly expanded clones than newly diagnosed patients, suggesting clonal expansion. Sequencing and analysis were limited to the TCR beta chain. TRBV28, TRBJ1-2 and TRBJ2-5 were preferentially used in persistent disease, while TRBV20-1 and TRBJ2-1 were favored in newly diagnosed disease. The small sample size was acknowledged by the authors as a limitation that may reduce accuracy. Persistent patients shared more public clonotypes among themselves (around 2,800) than newly diagnosed patients did (more than 950).

A note on this clonotype: Its antigen is currently not known. A read error may be the cause here, since a much bigger clone is one base away.

What this sample's time point label stands for: persistent/refractory GD, antithyroid drugs over 5 years with positive TRAb. For both TCR sequencing and RNA sequencing, RNA was extracted from PBMCs using TRIzol. The diagnosis of Graves' disease followed American Thyroid Association guidelines. Recruitment of patients was carried out at an endocrinology department in Xi'an, China. From each patient, about 8.9 milliliters of peripheral blood was collected into an EDTA anticoagulant tube. PBMCs were isolated by Ficoll Paque Plus density gradient separation without further T cell sorting. An Agilent 2100 Bioanalyzer and agarose gel were used to assess RNA quality, and a NanoDrop 2000 was used to measure RNA concentration. The CDR3, from cysteine to phenylalanine, totals 15 residues. The CDR3 DNA has 45 bases and is translated from base 1. The germline V gene supplies CDR1 MNHEY and CDR2 SVGAGI. Libraries were constructed by multiplex PCR. The run used an Illumina HiSeq 4000. CDR3 regions were amplified by Arm-PCR with iRepertoire HTBI primers to construct TCR beta libraries. Before sequencing, the PCR products went through gel purification. The paper's processing steps were these. Across samples, roughly 60 TRBV and 13 to 15 TRBJ segments were identified and used for gene usage analysis of CDR3 amino acid clonotypes. COPE and FqMerger were used to merge filtered high-quality paired reads into contigs. BLAST was used to align contigs to IMGT TRBV, TRBD and TRBJ reference genes, and CDR3 was defined according to IMGT. Clonotypes above 0.1% frequency were classified as highly expanded clones. Shannon entropy served as the measure of repertoire diversity, while the Gini coefficient captured V-J evenness. A clonotype found in more than one individual was treated as public. Through fastp at Q25 and MiXCR, TCRdb rebuilt clones from the public reads, retaining in-frame beta chains. Rows matching on CDR3 protein sequence are summarized as one entry with the most common DNA and genes. The V and J calls follow TCRdb's processing rather than the paper's. A total of about 460,000 distinct CDR3 sequences appear in this sample, approximately 23% of them only once. The ten largest account for around 14% of the sample.

Source: peripheral blood mononuclear cells (PBMCs), taken when the disease was refractory, from a patient treated with antithyroid drugs. The receptor was isolated from a female donor with Graves disease. This sequence uses TRBV6-5 and TRBJ1-4, with TRBD1 perhaps the D gene, on 6 matching bases. The DNA reads as follows: TGTGCCAACAGTTACTCGCGGCAGGGGCTAGAAAAACTGTTTTTT. Its protein reads: CANSYSRQGLEKLFF.